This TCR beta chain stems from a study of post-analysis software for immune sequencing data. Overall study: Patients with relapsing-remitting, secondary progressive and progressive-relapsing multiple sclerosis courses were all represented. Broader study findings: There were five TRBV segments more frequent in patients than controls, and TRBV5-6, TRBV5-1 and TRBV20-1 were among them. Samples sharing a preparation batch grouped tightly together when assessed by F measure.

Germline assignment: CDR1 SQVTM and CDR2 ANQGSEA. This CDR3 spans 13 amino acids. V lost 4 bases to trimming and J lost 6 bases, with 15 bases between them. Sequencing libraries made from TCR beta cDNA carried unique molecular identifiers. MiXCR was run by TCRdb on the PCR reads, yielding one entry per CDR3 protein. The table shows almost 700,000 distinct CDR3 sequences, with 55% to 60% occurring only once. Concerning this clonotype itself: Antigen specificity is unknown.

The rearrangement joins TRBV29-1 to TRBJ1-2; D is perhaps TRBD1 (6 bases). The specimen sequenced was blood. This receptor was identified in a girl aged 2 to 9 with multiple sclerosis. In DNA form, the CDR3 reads TGCAGCGTTGCGACGGGGGCCGTTAATGGCTACACCTTC. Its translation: CSVATGAVNGYTF.